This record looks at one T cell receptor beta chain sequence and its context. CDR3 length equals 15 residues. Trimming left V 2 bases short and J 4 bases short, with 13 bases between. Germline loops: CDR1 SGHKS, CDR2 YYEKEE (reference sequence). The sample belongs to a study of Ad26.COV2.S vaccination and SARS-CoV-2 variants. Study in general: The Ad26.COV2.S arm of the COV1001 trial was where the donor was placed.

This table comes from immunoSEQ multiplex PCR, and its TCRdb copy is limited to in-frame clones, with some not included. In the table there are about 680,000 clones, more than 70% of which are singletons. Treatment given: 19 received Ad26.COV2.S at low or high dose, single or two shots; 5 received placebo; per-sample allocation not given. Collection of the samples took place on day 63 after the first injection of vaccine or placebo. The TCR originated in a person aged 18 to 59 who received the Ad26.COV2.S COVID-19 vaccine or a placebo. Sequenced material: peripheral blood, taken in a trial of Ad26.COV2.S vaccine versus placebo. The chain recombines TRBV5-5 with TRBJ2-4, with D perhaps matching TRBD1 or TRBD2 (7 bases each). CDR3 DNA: TGTGCCAGCAGCTTACACAGGGGAGGGAAAAACATTCAGTACTTC. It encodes CASSLHRGGKNIQYF.